This T cell receptor (beta chain) was recorded in a study of CD8+CD57+ T cells in acquired aplastic anemia. At the level of the study: The average for DNA from sorted CD4+ and CD8+ cells was roughly 3 ug. CD4+ cells from healthy donors averaged around 9.9 million reads.

This clonotype was seen repeatedly, ten times or more. Its target is not known. TCR beta VDJ and CDR3 profiling used genomic DNA as template. TCRdb called the reads again in MiXCR, with one record for every CDR3 protein. The sample records roughly 420,000 distinct CDR3 sequences, about two thirds being singletons. Study-wide results and limits: Any difference that existed in CD8+ Simpson's diversity between patients and controls was not significant. Twenty-nine CD8+ CDR3 sequences were shared between patients and controls.

Sequencing was performed on sorted CD4+, CD8+, or CD8+CD57+ T cells (not recorded which) from PBMCs. The TCR sequence derives from a human donor in good health, serving as a control.

The CDR3 DNA reads TGTGCCAGCAGTGAAGCGCCGTTTAATGAAAAACTGTTTTTT. Translating gives CASSEAPFNEKLFF. This chain connects TRBV25-1 to TRBJ1-4; D not resolved. This CDR3 spans 14 amino acids. The germline V gene encodes CDR1 MGHDK and CDR2 SYGVNS. Trimming took off 2 bases at V and 4 bases at J, with 8 bases between the two ends.